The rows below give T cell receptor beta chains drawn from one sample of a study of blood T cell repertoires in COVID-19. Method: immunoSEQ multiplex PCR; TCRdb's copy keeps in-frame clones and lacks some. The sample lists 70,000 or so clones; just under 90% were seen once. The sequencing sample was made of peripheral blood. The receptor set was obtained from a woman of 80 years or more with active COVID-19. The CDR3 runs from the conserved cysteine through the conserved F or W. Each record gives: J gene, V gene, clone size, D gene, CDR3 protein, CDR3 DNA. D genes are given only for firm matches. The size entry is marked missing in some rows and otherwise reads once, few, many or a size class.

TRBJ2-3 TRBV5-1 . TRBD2 CASNGRASDTQYF TGCGCCAGCAACGGGAGGGCCTCAGATACGCAGTATTTT
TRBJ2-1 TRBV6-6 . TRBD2 CASSYLSGGNTNEQFF TGTGCCAGCAGTTACTTATCGGGAGGTAACACCAATGAGCAGTTCTTC
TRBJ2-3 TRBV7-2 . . CASSGGSGEGDTQYF TGTGCCAGCAGCGGGGGGTCGGGAGAGGGAGATACGCAGTATTTT
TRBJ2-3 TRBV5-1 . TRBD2 CASSTLAGDTDTQYF TGCGCCAGCAGCACTCTAGCGGGGGACACAGATACGCAGTATTTT
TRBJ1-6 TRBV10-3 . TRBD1 CAIRGQGSNSPLHF TGTGCCATCAGGGGACAGGGGTCGAATTCACCCCTCCACTTT
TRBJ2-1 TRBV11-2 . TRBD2 CASRSLASSSYNEQFF TGTGCCAGCAGGTCACTAGCGTCGAGCTCCTACAATGAGCAGTTCTTC
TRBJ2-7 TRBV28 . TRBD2 CASSSPSGSSGVYF TGTGCCAGCAGTTCGCCTAGCGGGAGTAGCGGGGTGTACTTC
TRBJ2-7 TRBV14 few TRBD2 CASSQGQGGTYEQYF TGTGCCAGCAGCCAAGGCCAGGGAGGGACCTACGAGCAGTACTTC
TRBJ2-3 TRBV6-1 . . CASSEHPRGDTQYF TGTGCCAGCAGTGAGCACCCCAGGGGAGATACGCAGTATTTT
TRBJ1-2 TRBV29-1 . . CSVVQGTYGYTF TGCAGCGTTGTACAGGGTACATATGGCTACACCTTC
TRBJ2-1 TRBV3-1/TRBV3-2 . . CASSPTVNEQFF TGTGCCAGCAGCCCGACTGTCAATGAGCAGTTCTTC
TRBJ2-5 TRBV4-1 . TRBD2 CASSPGTSGSWETQYF TGCGCCAGCAGCCCCGGGACTAGCGGGAGTTGGGAGACCCAGTACTTC
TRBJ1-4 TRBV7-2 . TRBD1 CASSYTGGANEKLFF TGTGCCAGCAGCTACACAGGGGGGGCTAATGAAAAACTGTTTTTT
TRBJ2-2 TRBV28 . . CASSLSGRNTGELFF TGTGCCAGCAGTTTAAGTGGCAGGAACACCGGGGAGCTGTTTTTT
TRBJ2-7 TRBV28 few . CASSWLPSYEQYF TGTGCCAGCAGTTGGCTGCCTTCCTACGAGCAGTACTTC
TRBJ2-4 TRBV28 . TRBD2 CASRSLAELGKNIQYF TGTGCCAGCAGGTCACTAGCGGAGCTGGGCAAAAACATTCAGTACTTC
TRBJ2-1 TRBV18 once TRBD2 CASSPRTSGGSYNEQFF TGTGCCAGCTCACCACGGACTAGCGGAGGCTCCTACAATGAGCAGTTCTTC
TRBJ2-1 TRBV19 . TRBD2 CASKPGLAASGSYNEQFF TGTGCCAGTAAACCTGGACTAGCGGCGTCCGGATCCTACAATGAGCAGTTCTTC
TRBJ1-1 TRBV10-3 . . CAISEAQYTEAFF TGTGCCATCAGTGAGGCCCAGTACACTGAAGCTTTCTTT
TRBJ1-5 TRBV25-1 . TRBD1 CASSGTGKGNQPQHF TGTGCCAGCAGTGGGACAGGTAAGGGGAATCAGCCCCAGCATTTT
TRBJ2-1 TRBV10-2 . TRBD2 CASSELGLAGVEQFF TGCGCCAGCAGTGAGCTGGGACTAGCGGGAGTTGAGCAGTTCTTC
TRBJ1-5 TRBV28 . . CASTRQTSNQPQHF TGTGCCAGTACGAGACAGACTAGCAATCAGCCCCAGCATTTT
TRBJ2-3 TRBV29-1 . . CSVGGSGRDTQYF TGCAGCGTTGGAGGTAGCGGTAGAGATACGCAGTATTTT
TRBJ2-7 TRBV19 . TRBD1 CATKRQGPYEQYF TGTGCCACCAAACGACAGGGCCCCTACGAGCAGTACTTC
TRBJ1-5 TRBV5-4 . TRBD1 CASSLQGVGGNQPQHF TGTGCCAGCAGCTTACAGGGGGTAGGGGGCAATCAGCCCCAGCATTTT
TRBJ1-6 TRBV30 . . CAWRRGTGQGNSPLHF TGTGCCTGGAGAAGGGGAACCGGGCAAGGAAATTCACCCCTCCACTTT
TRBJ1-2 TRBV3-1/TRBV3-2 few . CASSPDTPRYGYTF TGTGCCAGCAGCCCCGACACTCCTCGCTATGGCTACACCTTC
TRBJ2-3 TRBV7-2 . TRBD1 CATGGATDTQYF TGTGCCACAGGGGGCGCAACAGATACGCAGTATTTT
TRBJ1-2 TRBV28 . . CASSLFGKNYGYTF TGTGCCAGCAGTTTGTTCGGGAAAAACTATGGCTACACCTTC
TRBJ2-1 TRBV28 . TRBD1 CASTNFRDRVFREQFF TGTGCCAGCACCAATTTCCGGGACAGGGTATTCCGGGAGCAGTTCTTC
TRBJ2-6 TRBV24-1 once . CATSGNRASGANVLTF TGTGCCACCAGTGGCAACAGGGCGTCTGGGGCCAACGTCCTGACTTTC
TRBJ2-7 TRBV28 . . CASSLGSVSYEQYF TGTGCCAGCAGTTTAGGGAGCGTCTCCTACGAGCAGTACTTC
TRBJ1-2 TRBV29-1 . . CSVALQGRAYGYTF TGCAGCGTTGCTCTCCAAGGGCGGGCCTATGGCTACACCTTC
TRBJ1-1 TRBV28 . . CASSSRQAFALRGNTEAFF TGTGCCAGCAGTTCCCGACAGGCCTTCGCTCTGAGGGGGAACACTGAAGCTTTCTTT
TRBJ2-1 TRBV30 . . CAWSPQGLEQFF TGTGCCTGGAGTCCTCAGGGTCTTGAGCAGTTCTTC
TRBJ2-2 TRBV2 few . CASSTNGRGNTGELFF TGTGCCAGCAGTACCAATGGAAGGGGGAACACCGGGGAGCTGTTTTTT
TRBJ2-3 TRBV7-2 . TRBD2 CASSSGLAGGGTDTQYF TGTGCCAGCAGCTCGGGACTAGCGGGAGGTGGGACAGATACGCAGTATTTT
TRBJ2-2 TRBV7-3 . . CASSQRGGGTGELFF TGTGCCAGCAGCCAAAGGGGAGGGGGAACCGGGGAGCTGTTTTTT
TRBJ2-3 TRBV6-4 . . CASSRESGTDTQYF TGTGCCAGCAGCCGGGAGAGTGGCACAGATACGCAGTATTTT
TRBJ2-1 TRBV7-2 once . CASSLGPSATSDEQFF TGTGCCAGCAGCTTAGGGCCTAGCGCCACGAGCGATGAGCAGTTCTTC
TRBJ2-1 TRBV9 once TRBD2 CASSVGLLAGGDEQFF TGTGCCAGCAGCGTAGGGCTACTAGCGGGAGGTGATGAGCAGTTCTTC
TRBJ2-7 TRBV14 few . CASLGGSVFIGEQYF TGTGCCAGCCTCGGCGGGTCGGTGTTTATTGGCGAGCAGTACTTC
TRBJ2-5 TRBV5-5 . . CASSLRGSQETQYF TGTGCCAGCAGCTTGAGGGGGTCCCAAGAGACCCAGTACTTC
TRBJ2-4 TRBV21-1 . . CASSRKKGSNTSAKNIQYF TGTGCCAGCAGCAGAAAAAAAGGGAGTAACACGTCGGCCAAAAACATTCAGTACTTC
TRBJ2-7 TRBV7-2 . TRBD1 CASSFDRGAYEQYF TGTGCCAGCAGCTTCGACAGGGGAGCCTACGAGCAGTACTTC
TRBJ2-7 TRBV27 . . CASSFLDYAQREQYF TGTGCCAGCAGTTTCCTGGACTACGCCCAACGCGAGCAGTACTTC
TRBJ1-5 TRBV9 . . CASSVGGGLNQPQHF TGTGCCAGCAGCGTAGGAGGAGGCCTCAATCAGCCCCAGCATTTT
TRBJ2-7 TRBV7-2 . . CASSPDRIYEQYF TGTGCCAGCAGCCCCGACAGGATCTACGAGCAGTACTTC
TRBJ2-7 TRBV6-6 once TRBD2 CATSEAGGPYEQYF TGTGCCACCTCGGAGGCGGGAGGGCCCTACGAGCAGTACTTC
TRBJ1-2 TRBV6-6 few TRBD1 CATQKGGQGVGGYTF TGTGCCACCCAGAAGGGGGGCCAGGGGGTCGGGGGCTACACCTTC